The 26 T cell receptor beta chains given below trace back to one sample, sequenced in a study of PD-1 blockade in classical Hodgkin lymphoma (dated by TCRdb to about 2020). The label giving this sample's time point can be read as: cycle 2 day 1 (C2D1) of nivolumab. All trial patients had relapsed after autologous stem cell transplantation, with cohorts A, B and C differing in prior brentuximab vedotin exposure. Library generation was performed with the immunoSEQ multiplex PCR assay. The clones in this table, taken by TCRdb from immuneACCESS, are in-frame only. Not every clone is retained; where verified, under half of the shortfall comes from an unresolved V gene, and the cause of the rest is unknown. A total of just over 50,000 clones appear in this sample, roughly 73% of them only once. About 16% of the sample belongs to the ten largest clones. The source material was peripheral blood mononuclear cells (PBMCs), sampled before the second cycle of nivolumab. Source of these receptors: a human donor with classical Hodgkin lymphoma.

The CDR3 loop reads CAGFSGSGTGELFF. The CDR3 coding sequence is TGTGCCGGTTTTAGCGGGAGTGGGACCGGGGAGCTGTTTTTT. V usage is TRBV6-1 and J usage is TRBJ2-2, with 9 bases that match TRBD2. Trimming at V came to 11 bases and at J to 5 bases, leaving 9 bases not matched to a gene. Looked up from germline, CDR1 is MNHNS and CDR2 is SASEGT. This CDR3 region has 14 residues.

The chain employs TRBV10-2 and TRBJ2-1, with D unresolved. CDR3 length: 15 residues. Germline V gene sequence: CDR1 WSHSY, CDR2 SAAADI. V gave up 5 bases and J gave up 4 bases, with 15 bases separating them. CDR3 sequence (DNA): TGCGCCAGCAGTCCTTATCTCACACAATACAATGAGCAGTTCTTC. It encodes CASSPYLTQYNEQFF.

This clone has more than one count but fewer than ten. V is TRBV9 and J is TRBJ2-3; 10 bases are a match to TRBD2. Germline values: CDR1 SGDLS, CDR2 YYNGEE. The CDR3 is 18 residues long. After removal of 0 bases from V and 4 bases from J, the junction contained 11 bases not matched to a gene. DNA for the CDR3: TGTGCCAGCAGCGTAGGGCTAGCGGGAGCGGGGTCCGCAGATACGCAGTATTTT. This gives the protein CASSVGLAGAGSADTQYF. Full variable domain (missing parts from reference TRBV9 and TRBJ2-3): DSGVTQTPKHLITATGQRVTLRCSPRSGDLSVYWYQQSLDQGLQFLIQYYNGEERAKGNILERFSAQQFPDLHSELNLSSLELGDSALYFCASSVGLAGAGSADTQYFGPGTRLTVL.

J is TRBJ1-1 and V is TRBV28, with 8 bases matching TRBD1. Losses at the gene ends were 1 base for V and 1 base for J; bases not matched to a gene: 11. Germline loops: CDR1 MDHEN, CDR2 SYDVKM. The CDR3 has 18 residues. CDR3 amino acids: CASSLFSVMGTGNTEAFF. The DNA for the CDR3 is TGTGCCAGCAGTTTATTTAGCGTAATGGGGACAGGGAACACTGAAGCTTTCTTT.

The chain employs TRBV6-5 and TRBJ2-7; D is unclear. This CDR3 has 15 amino acids. Germline values: CDR1 MNHEY, CDR2 SVGAGI. V dropped 6 bases and J dropped 4 bases, with 19 bases sitting between them. In DNA, the CDR3 is TGTGCCAGCAGCCCCCTCCCGATGACCAATTACGAGCAGTACTTC. Translating gives CASSPLPMTNYEQYF.

The chain employs TRBV7-4 and TRBJ2-7; TRBD2 matches 10 bases. CDR3 size: 21 residues. V lost 5 bases, J lost 4 bases, and 26 bases stayed unmatched. Germline lookup yields CDR1 SGHVT and CDR2 SQSDAQ. Here the CDR3 reads CASSPGWRLAGATSILYEQYF. DNA for the CDR3: TGTGCCAGCAGCCCTGGGTGGAGGCTAGCGGGAGCCACTTCAATCCTTTACGAGCAGTACTTC.

A few counts support this clone. The rearrangement joins TRBV5-4 to TRBJ1-4, with D unclear. V dropped 3 bases and J dropped 4 bases, with 13 bases sitting between them. CDR1 and CDR2 from the germline V gene are SGHNT and YYREEE (reference sequence). This CDR3 region has 15 residues. CDR3 nucleotides: TGTGCCAGCAGCTCCCCGGATCCGAATAATGAAAAACTGTTTTTT. Its protein is CASSSPDPNNEKLFF.

The CDR3 loop reads CASSLQGDPSYEQYF. The CDR3 region has the DNA TGCGCCAGCAGCCTTCAGGGGGATCCTTCCTACGAGCAGTACTTC. The chain carries TRBV5-1 and TRBJ2-7; 7 bases line up with TRBD1. The CDR3 covers 15 residues. The germline CDR1 and CDR2 sequences are SGHRS and YFSETQ. After removal of 4 bases from V and 1 base from J, the junction contained 8 bases not matched to a gene.

This clone was seen more than once but under ten times. The CDR3 reads CASSYSVGTEAFF. As DNA, the CDR3 is TGTGCCAGCAGTTACTCTGTAGGGACCGAAGCTTTCTTT. The chain recombines TRBV6-6 with TRBJ1-1; perhaps TRBD1 as D (5 bases). Germline V CDR1 and CDR2: MNHNY, SVGAGI (reference sequence). The CDR3 loop spans 13 amino acids. V shed 0 bases and J shed 8 bases, with 10 bases lying between them.

In this sample, this clone turned up once. V usage is TRBV18 and J usage is TRBJ1-3; D is undetermined. Trimming took 0 bases from V and 7 from J, leaving 10 bases between them. Germline V gives CDR1 KGHSH, CDR2 LQKENI. This CDR3 contains 14 residues. The CDR3 DNA is TGTGCCAGCTCACCACCAAGCTTTTCCAACACCATATATTTT. This gives the protein CASSPPSFSNTIYF.

This clone was seen more than once but under ten times. The chain carries TRBV29-1 and TRBJ2-4; no definite D call. Looked up from germline, CDR1 is SQVTM and CDR2 is ANQGSEA. This CDR3 contains 16 residues. Trimming stripped 0 bases from V and 1 base from J, with 13 bases between. CDR3 protein: CSVEDHLEGAKNIQYF. As DNA, the CDR3 is TGCAGCGTTGAAGATCATCTGGAAGGCGCCAAAAACATTCAGTACTTC.

This clone was observed a few times. The genes are TRBV30 and TRBJ1-1; 9 positions agree with TRBD1. J was trimmed by 5 bases and V by 5 bases; bases with no gene match: 6. Germline values: CDR1 GTSNPN, CDR2 SVGIG (reference sequence). The CDR3 extends over 13 amino acids. CDR3 sequence reads: CAWGTGTYTEAFF. The CDR3 coding sequence is TGTGCCTGGGGGACAGGGACTTATACTGAAGCTTTCTTT.

This clone has more than one count but fewer than ten. The gene calls are TRBV29-1 and TRBJ2-2; D is uncertain. CDR1 and CDR2 (germline): SQVTM, ANQGSEA. The CDR3 extends over 13 amino acids. V was pared by 6 bases and J by 4 bases, with 12 bases between. The CDR3 loop reads CSVTFFATGELFF. In DNA, the CDR3 is TGCAGCGTCACCTTCTTTGCCACCGGGGAGCTGTTTTTT.

The chain has TRBV6-6 and TRBJ1-2; D gene uncertain. This CDR3 contains 13 residues. Germline CDR1 MNHNY, CDR2 SVGAGI (reference sequence). V shed 2 bases and J shed 6 bases, with 10 bases lying between them. CDR3 nucleotide sequence: TGTGCCAGCAGTTACGCTCTTCTGGATGGCTACACCTTC. Encoded protein: CASSYALLDGYTF.

The DNA for the CDR3 is TGTGCCAGCAGTTTAAAAGTGGGGAACACTGAAGCTTTCTTT. Translation: CASSLKVGNTEAFF. The rearrangement uses TRBV27 and TRBJ1-1; D call uncertain. The CDR3 covers 14 residues. V was cut by 2 bases and J by 1 base, with 8 bases left in between. Germline CDR1 is MNHEY and CDR2 is SMNVEV (reference sequence).

The V gene is TRBV5-1, the J gene TRBJ2-3; D possibly uses TRBD1 or TRBD2 (5 bases each). Per the germline V gene, CDR1 is SGHRS and CDR2 is YFSETQ. The V end lost 3 bases, the J end lost 6 bases, and 14 bases lay between the germline ends. This CDR3 region has 14 residues. The CDR3 sequence: CASSYRGLQDTQYF. Here the CDR3 DNA reads TGCGCCAGCAGCTACCGGGGCCTTCAGGATACGCAGTATTTT.

The V call is TRBV5-1, the J call TRBJ1-2, with TRBD1 as a possible D gene (6 bases). V shed 0 bases and J shed 7 bases, with 16 bases lying between them. The germline gives CDR1 SGHRS, CDR2 YFSETQ. This CDR3 comprises 15 residues. CDR3: CASSLDVGGALGYTF. The CDR3 DNA is TGCGCCAGCAGCTTGGATGTCGGGGGGGCCCTTGGCTACACCTTC.

The chain combines TRBV27 with TRBJ1-5; D unresolved. Germline CDR1 is MNHEY and CDR2 is SMNVEV (reference sequence). This CDR3 has 17 amino acids. Between the trimmed V and J ends, which lost 0 bases and 1 base, there was a span of 13 bases. The chain's CDR3 is CASSLSSSLGSNQPQHF. The CDR3 nucleotides are TGTGCCAGCAGTTTATCGAGTTCCCTAGGCAGCAATCAGCCCCAGCATTTT.

The chain joins TRBV7-9 to TRBJ2-5; D not certain. The CDR3 extends over 10 amino acids. The germline CDR1 and CDR2 sequences are SEHNR and FQNEAQ (reference sequence). The V gene lost 1 base and the J gene lost 7 bases, with 1 base spanning the gap. The CDR3 region is CASSLGTQYF. The DNA for the CDR3 is TGTGCCAGCAGCTTAGGGACCCAGTACTTC.

The gene calls are TRBV7-9 and TRBJ2-3, with D possibly TRBD2 on 5 matching bases. Germline loops: CDR1 SEHNR, CDR2 FQNEAQ (reference sequence). V was trimmed by 3 bases and J by 0 bases, leaving 10 bases between them. This CDR3 comprises 15 residues. The CDR3 region is CASSLDGDSTDTQYF. As DNA, the CDR3 is TGTGCCAGCAGCTTGGACGGGGATAGCACAGATACGCAGTATTTT. The variable domain in full, completed from reference TRBV7-9 and TRBJ2-3, reads DTGVSQNPRHKITKRGQNVTFRCDPISEHNRLYWYRQTLGQGPEFLTYFQNEAQLEKSRLLSDRFSAERPKGSFSTLEIQRTEQGDSAMYLCASSLDGDSTDTQYFGPGTRLTVL.

The chain employs TRBV7-8 and TRBJ2-1, with D possibly called TRBD1 or TRBD2 (5 bases each). The V gene lost 4 bases and the J gene lost 3 bases, with 13 bases spanning the gap. Per germline, CDR1 SGHVS and CDR2 FQNEAQ. The CDR3 totals 15 residues. CDR3 amino acids: CASSSRRGSYNEQFF. The CDR3 DNA is TGTGCCAGCAGCTCCCGCCGGGGCAGCTACAATGAGCAGTTCTTC.

V is TRBV11-2 and J is TRBJ1-3; D is undetermined. Per the germline V gene, CDR1 is SGHAT and CDR2 is FQNNGV. The CDR3 runs 16 residues. Trimming pared 5 bases from V and 0 bases from J, leaving 14 bases between. CDR3 protein: CASSTLAGASGNTIYF. CDR3 DNA sequence: TGTGCCAGCAGCACCCTAGCGGGAGCCTCTGGAAACACCATATATTTT.

This chain connects TRBV5-8 to TRBJ2-7; D gene uncertain. The CDR3 covers 13 residues. Germline values: CDR1 SGHTS, CDR2 YDEGEE. V dropped 2 bases and J dropped 3 bases, with 9 bases sitting between them. In DNA form, the CDR3 reads TGTGCCAGCAGCTTTAATCGGGTCTACGAGCAGTACTTC. Translation gives CASSFNRVYEQYF. The full variable domain, rest sourced from reference TRBV5-8 and TRBJ2-7, is EAGVTQSPTHLIKTRGQQATLRCSPISGHTSVYWYQQALGLGLQFLLWYDEGEERNRGNFPPRFSGRQFPNYSSELNVNALELEDSALYLCASSFNRVYEQYFGPGTRLTVT.

This clone was seen a few times. Here the CDR3 DNA reads TGTGCCAGCAGTTGGTCTAGGGTACAGCCCCAGCATTTT. Its translation: CASSWSRVQPQHF. J is TRBJ1-5 and V is TRBV28; no reliable D call. The CDR3 sequence is 13 residues long. V lost 4 bases to trimming and J lost 7 bases, with 11 bases between them. Germline values: CDR1 MDHEN, CDR2 SYDVKM.

V and J are TRBV6-5 and TRBJ2-3; D might be TRBD2 (6 bases). Between the trimmed V and J ends, which lost 2 bases and 14 bases, there was a span of 11 bases. Germline V lookup: CDR1 MNHEY, CDR2 SVGAGI. The CDR3 sequence is 11 residues long. CDR3 nucleotides: TGTGCCAGCAGTTACGGAGGGAAGTGGTATTTT. It yields the protein CASSYGGKWYF.

In the case of this clone: This CDR3 is also generated by other DNA sequences in the sample. The J gene is TRBJ2-3, the V gene TRBV7-3; 8 bases are shared with TRBD2. Per the germline V gene, CDR1 is SGHTA and CDR2 is FQGTGA. With 5 bases clipped from V and 0 bases from J, the junction kept 7 bases outside the gene matches. The CDR3 has 16 residues. CDR3 sequence reads: CASSLRPSGSTDTQYF. CDR3 DNA: TGTGCCAGCAGCCTCCGACCTAGCGGGAGCACAGATACGCAGTATTTT.